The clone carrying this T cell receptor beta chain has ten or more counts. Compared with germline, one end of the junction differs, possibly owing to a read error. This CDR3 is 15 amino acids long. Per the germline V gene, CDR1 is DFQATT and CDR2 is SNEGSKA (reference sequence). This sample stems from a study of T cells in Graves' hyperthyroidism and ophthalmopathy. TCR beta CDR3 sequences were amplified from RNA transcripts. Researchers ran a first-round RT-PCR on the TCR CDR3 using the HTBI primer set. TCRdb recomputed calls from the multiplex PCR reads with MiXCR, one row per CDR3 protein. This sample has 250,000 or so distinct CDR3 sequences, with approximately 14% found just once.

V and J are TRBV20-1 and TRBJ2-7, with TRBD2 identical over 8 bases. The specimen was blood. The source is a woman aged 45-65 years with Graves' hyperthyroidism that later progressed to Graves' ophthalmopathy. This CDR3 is CSARDQREPPYGQYF. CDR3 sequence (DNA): TGCAGTGCTAGAGATCAGCGGGAGCCCCCCTACGGGCAGTACTTC.